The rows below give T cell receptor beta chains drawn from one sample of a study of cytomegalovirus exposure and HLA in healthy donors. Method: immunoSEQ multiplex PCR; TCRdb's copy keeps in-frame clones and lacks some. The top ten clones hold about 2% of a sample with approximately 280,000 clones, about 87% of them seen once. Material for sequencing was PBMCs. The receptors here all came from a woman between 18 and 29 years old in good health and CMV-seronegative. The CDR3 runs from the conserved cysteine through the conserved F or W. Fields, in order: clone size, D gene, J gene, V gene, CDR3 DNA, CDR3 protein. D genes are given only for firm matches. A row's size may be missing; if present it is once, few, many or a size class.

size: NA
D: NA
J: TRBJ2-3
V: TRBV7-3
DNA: TGTGCCAGCAGCGTGAATGGGCAGGGGACGCAGTATTTT
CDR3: CASSVNGQGTQYF

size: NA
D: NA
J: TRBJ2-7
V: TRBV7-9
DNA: TGTGCCAGCAGTAGAATCTACGAGCAGTACTTC
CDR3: CASSRIYEQYF

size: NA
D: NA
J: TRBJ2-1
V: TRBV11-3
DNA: TGTGCCAGTTCCGGCCCAGGGGGGTCGGAGCAGTTCTTC
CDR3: CASSGPGGSEQFF

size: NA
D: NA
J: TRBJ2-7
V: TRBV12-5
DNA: TGTGCTAGTGGCCCCCCCACGGGGGGCCCCTACGAGCAGTACTTC
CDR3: CASGPPTGGPYEQYF

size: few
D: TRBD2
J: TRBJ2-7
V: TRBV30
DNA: TGTGCCTGGAGTGACCAGGGAGGGTTGAACGAGCAGTACTTC
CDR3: CAWSDQGGLNEQYF

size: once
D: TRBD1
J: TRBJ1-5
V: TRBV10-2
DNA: TGCGCCAGCAGAGGGACAGGGGATCAGCCCCAGCATTTT
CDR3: CASRGTGDQPQHF

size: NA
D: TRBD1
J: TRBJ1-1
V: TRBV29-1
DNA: TGCAGCGTTGAAGGGACAGGGAAATACATGGACATGAACACTGAAGCTTTCTTT
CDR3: CSVEGTGKYMDMNTEAFF

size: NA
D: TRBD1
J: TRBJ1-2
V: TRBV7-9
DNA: TGTGCCAGCAGTCCCGGGACAGCCTTCCCCTATGGCTACACCTTC
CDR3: CASSPGTAFPYGYTF

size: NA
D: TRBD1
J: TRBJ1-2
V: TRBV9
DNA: TGTGCCAGCAGCGTAGTGGACAGGGTTGGGACTAACTATGGCTACACCTTC
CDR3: CASSVVDRVGTNYGYTF

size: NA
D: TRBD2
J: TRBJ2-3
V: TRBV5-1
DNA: TGCGCCAGCACCCTAATTAGCGGGGGGACAGATACGCAGTATTTT
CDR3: CASTLISGGTDTQYF

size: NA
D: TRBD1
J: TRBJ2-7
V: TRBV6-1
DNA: TGTGCCAGCAGTAGCGGGACAGGGGGCTTCTACGAGCAGTACTTC
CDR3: CASSSGTGGFYEQYF

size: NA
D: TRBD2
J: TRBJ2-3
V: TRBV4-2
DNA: TGTGCCAGCAGCCAAGACGGAGCGGGGGGACGCACAGATACGCAGTATTTT
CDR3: CASSQDGAGGRTDTQYF

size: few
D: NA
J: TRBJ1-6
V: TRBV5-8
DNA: TGTGCCAGCAGCTTGGTAAGGGGAAATTCACCCCTCCACTTT
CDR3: CASSLVRGNSPLHF

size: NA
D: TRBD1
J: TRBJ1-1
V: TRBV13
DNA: TGTGCCAGCAGCTGGGACAGGGGGCCGGGCACTGAAGCTTTCTTT
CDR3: CASSWDRGPGTEAFF

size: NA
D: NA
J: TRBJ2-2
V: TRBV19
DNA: TGTGCCAGTAGTAGCCCGACTGGCAGAATTAACGGGGAGCTGTTTTTT
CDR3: CASSSPTGRINGELFF

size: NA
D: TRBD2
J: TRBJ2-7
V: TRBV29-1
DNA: TGCAGCGTTGAAGATGGGGGGACTAGCGGGGGTGAGCAGTACTTC
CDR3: CSVEDGGTSGGEQYF

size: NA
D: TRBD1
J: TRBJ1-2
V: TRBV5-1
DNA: TGCGCCAGCAGCGGGGACAGCCGGCTCGGCTACACCTTC
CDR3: CASSGDSRLGYTF

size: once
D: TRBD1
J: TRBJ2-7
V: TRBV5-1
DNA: TGCGCCAGCAGCTTGACGGGACAGGTCTACGAGCAGTACTTC
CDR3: CASSLTGQVYEQYF

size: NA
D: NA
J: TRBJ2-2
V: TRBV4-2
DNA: TGTGCCAGCAGCCAACCCTCTGGGCGGGCCACCGGGGAGCTGTTTTTT
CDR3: CASSQPSGRATGELFF

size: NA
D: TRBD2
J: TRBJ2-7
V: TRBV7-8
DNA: TGTGCCAGCAGCTTAACTAGCGGGGGGTCCCCCTACGAGCAGTACTTC
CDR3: CASSLTSGGSPYEQYF

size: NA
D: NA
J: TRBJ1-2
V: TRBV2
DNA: TGTGCCAGCAGGGAGGAGTATAACTATGGCTACACCTTC
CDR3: CASREEYNYGYTF

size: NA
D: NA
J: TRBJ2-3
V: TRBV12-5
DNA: TGTGCTAGTGGTCCACAGCAGATAAGCACAGATACGCAGTATTTT
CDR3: CASGPQQISTDTQYF

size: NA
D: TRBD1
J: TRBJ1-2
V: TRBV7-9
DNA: TGTGCCAGCAGTAAACAGGGGGCAGTTAGAGACTATGGCTACACCTTC
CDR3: CASSKQGAVRDYGYTF

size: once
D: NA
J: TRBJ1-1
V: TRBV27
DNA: TGTGCCAGCAGTTTATCGTCGGAGGGATTGTCACGTGAAGCTTTCTTT
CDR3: CASSLSSEGLSREAFF

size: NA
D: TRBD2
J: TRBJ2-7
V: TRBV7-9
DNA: TGTTCCAGCAGCTCGGGGGGGAACGAGCAGTACTTC
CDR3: CSSSSGGNEQYF

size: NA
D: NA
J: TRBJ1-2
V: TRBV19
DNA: TGTGCCAGTATTCGGGGGGCGGATGGCTACACCTTC
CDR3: CASIRGADGYTF

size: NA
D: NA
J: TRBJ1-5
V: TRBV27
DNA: TGTGCCAGCAGTCTGACCCAGGGGAGCAATCAGCCCCAGCATTTT
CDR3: CASSLTQGSNQPQHF

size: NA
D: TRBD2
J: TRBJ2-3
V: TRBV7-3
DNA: TGTGCCAGCAGTTTAAGCGGGGGGCGAGATACGCAGTATTTT
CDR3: CASSLSGGRDTQYF

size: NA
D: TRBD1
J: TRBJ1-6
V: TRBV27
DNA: TGTGCCAGCAGTGCCCAGACAGGGTATAATTCACCCCTCCACTTT
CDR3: CASSAQTGYNSPLHF

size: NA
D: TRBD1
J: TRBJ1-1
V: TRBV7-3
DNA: TGTGCCAGCAGTAAGGGGATCCTGGGACAGTCCGAGGGAGAAGCTTTCTTT
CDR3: CASSKGILGQSEGEAFF

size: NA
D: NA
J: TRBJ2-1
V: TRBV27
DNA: TGTGCCAGCAGTTTACTAGGATCGAGCTCCTACAATGAGCAGTTCTTC
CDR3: CASSLLGSSSYNEQFF

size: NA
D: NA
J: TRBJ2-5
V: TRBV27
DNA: TGTGCCAGCAGTTTATCGATAGTCGAGACCCAGTACTTC
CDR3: CASSLSIVETQYF

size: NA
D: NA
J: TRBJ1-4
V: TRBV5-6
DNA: TGTGCCAGCAGCGTTATCCCTCGGGGGGGGAATGAAAAACTGTTTTTT
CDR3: CASSVIPRGGNEKLFF

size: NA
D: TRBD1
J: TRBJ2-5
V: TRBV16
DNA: TGTGCCAGCAGCTCCCCAGGGGGCACAGAGACCCAGTACTTC
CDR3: CASSSPGGTETQYF

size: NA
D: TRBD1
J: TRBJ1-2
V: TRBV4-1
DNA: TGCGCCAGCAGCCAAGATGGGGCCGGGACAGTTAACTATGGCTACACCTTC
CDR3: CASSQDGAGTVNYGYTF

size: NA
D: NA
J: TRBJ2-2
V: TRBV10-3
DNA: TGTGCCATCAGTGAGTTATTATCAGGGAACACCGGGGAGCTGTTTTTT
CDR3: CAISELLSGNTGELFF

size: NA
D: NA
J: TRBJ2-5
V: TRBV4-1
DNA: TGCGCCAGCAGCCCCCCCGACAATGGGGAGACCCAGTACTTC
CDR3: CASSPPDNGETQYF

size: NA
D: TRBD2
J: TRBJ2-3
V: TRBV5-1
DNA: TGCGCCAGCAGCCCAGGACTAGCTGGAGATACGCAGTATTTT
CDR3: CASSPGLAGDTQYF

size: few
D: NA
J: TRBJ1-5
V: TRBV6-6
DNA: TGTGCCAGCAGGCCAGGGCTCGGTCAGCCCCAGCATTTT
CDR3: CASRPGLGQPQHF

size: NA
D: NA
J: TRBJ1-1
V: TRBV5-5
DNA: TGTGCCAGCAGCTTGGGGGCACCTAACACTGAAGCTTTCTTT
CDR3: CASSLGAPNTEAFF

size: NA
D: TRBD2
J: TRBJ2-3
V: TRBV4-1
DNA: TGCGCCAGCAGCCAAGATGGGGAGGGGGTAGCGGGGGGGCCCAGGGAGACGCAGTATTTT
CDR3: CASSQDGEGVAGGPRETQYF

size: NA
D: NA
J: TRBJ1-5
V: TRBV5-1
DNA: TGCGCCAGCAGCTTGGCCGGGGTAAGCAATCAGCCCCAGCATTTT
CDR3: CASSLAGVSNQPQHF

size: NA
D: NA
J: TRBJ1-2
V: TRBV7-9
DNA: TGTGCCAGCAGCTTAGATCCGGGAAGGGACTATGGCTACACCTTC
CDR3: CASSLDPGRDYGYTF

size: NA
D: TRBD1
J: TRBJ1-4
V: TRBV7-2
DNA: TGTGCCAGCAGCTTGGGACACAAGACAGGGGGTGAAAAACTGTTTTTT
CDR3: CASSLGHKTGGEKLFF

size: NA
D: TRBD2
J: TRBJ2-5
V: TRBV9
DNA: TGTGCCAGCAGCGGCCTAGCGGGGGGGCCCCGAGAGACCCAGTACTTC
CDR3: CASSGLAGGPRETQYF

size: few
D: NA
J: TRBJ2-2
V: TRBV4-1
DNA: TGCGCCAGCAGCCAACGGACTCCTACCAACACCGGGGAGCTGTTTTTT
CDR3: CASSQRTPTNTGELFF

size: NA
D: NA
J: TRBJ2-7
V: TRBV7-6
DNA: TGTGCCAGCAGCTTAGCAGGGGACTCCTACGAGCAGTACTTC
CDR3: CASSLAGDSYEQYF

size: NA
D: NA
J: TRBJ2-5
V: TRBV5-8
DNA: TGTGCCAGCACCAACGACAGGCGAGAGACCCAGTACTTC
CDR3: CASTNDRRETQYF

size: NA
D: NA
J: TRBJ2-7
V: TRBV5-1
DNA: TGCGCCAGCAGCTTGACAGGGTCAATTTCCTACGAGCAGTACTTC
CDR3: CASSLTGSISYEQYF

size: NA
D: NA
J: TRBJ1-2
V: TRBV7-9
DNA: TGTTCCAGCAGCCCAGGGCGGCAGCCCCCCTATGGCTACACCTTC
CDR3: CSSSPGRQPPYGYTF

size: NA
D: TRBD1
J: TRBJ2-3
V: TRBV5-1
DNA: TGCGCCAGCTACCAGCAGGGCAGGGGGACAGATACGCAGTATTTT
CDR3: CASYQQGRGTDTQYF

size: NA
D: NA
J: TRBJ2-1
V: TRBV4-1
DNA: TGCGCCAGCAGCCAAGAGGGAGTCGGCAATGAGCAGTTCTTC
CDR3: CASSQEGVGNEQFF

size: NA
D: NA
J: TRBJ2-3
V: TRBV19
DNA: TGTGCCAGTAGTATGGGGCCCGGAGATACGCAGTATTTT
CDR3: CASSMGPGDTQYF

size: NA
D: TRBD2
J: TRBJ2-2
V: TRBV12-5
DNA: TGTGCTAGTGGTTTGGTAAGCGGGGTCGCGAACACCGGGGAGCTGTTTTTT
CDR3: CASGLVSGVANTGELFF

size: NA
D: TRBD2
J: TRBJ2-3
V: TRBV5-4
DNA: TGTGCCAGCAGTCAGGGACTAGCGGGGGGAACAGATACGCAGTATTTT
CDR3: CASSQGLAGGTDTQYF

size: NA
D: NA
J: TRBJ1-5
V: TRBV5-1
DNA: TGCGCCAGCAGCTTGGCCCCCAGGGACTATAGCAATCAGCCCCAGCATTTT
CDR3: CASSLAPRDYSNQPQHF

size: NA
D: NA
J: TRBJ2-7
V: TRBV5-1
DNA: TGCGCCAGCAGCATAAACAGCTACGAGCAGTACTTC
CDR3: CASSINSYEQYF

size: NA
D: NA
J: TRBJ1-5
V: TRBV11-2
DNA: TGTGCCAGCAGCTTAGTGGGCCCCAATCAGCCCCAGCATTTT
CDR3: CASSLVGPNQPQHF

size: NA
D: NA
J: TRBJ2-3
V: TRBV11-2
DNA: TGTGCCAGCAGCTTTACATCGGGGACAGATACGCAGTATTTT
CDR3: CASSFTSGTDTQYF